A single sample is the source of the 26 T cell receptor beta chains below, sequenced in a study of shared clonotypes between healthy human individuals. Only in-frame clones appear in the TCRdb table, and some are missing; sequencing was by immunoSEQ multiplex PCR. The sample gives around 650,000 clones, approximately 96% of which show up once; about 0.12% is in the top ten. Terminally differentiated effector memory CD45RA+ cells were left out of the naive CD8 fraction, which was CD45RO-negative and positively selected for CCR7. Source material: naive CD8+ T cells sorted from blood. The receptors shown here come from a woman aged 30 to 39 in good health.

The chain uses TRBV5-6 and TRBJ2-7; 11 bases align to TRBD1. The CDR3 has 16 residues. The germline V gene has CDR1 SGHDT and CDR2 YYEEEE. V trimming: 4 bases; J trimming: 2 bases; junction bases outside the gene matches: 8. CDR3: CASSREDRGPPYEQYF. The CDR3 nucleotides read TGTGCCAGCAGCCGGGAGGACAGGGGGCCGCCCTACGAGCAGTACTTC.

J is TRBJ2-5 and V is TRBV27; either TRBD1 or TRBD2 may fit D (5 bases each). The J call may not be correct, given that the DNA end is closer to TRBJ2-7. The CDR3 sequence is 15 residues long. The germline V gene encodes CDR1 MNHEY and CDR2 SMNVEV (reference sequence). CDR3 nucleotide sequence: TGTGCCAGCAGACTCGGGGCCGTAATCGACTACGAGCAGTACTTC. It translates to CASRLGAVIDYEQYF.

The rearrangement links TRBV10-2 to TRBJ2-7; the D is unclear. V was pared by 4 bases and J by 3 bases, with 10 bases between. This CDR3 has 13 residues. Germline CDR1 WSHSY, CDR2 SAAADI. In DNA form, the CDR3 reads TGCGCCAGCAGTGGACACGCAAACTACGAGCAGTACTTC. Translating gives CASSGHANYEQYF.

The V gene is TRBV28, the J gene TRBJ2-7; unclear D gene. V was pared by 4 bases and J by 5 bases, with 15 bases between. Germline loops: CDR1 MDHEN, CDR2 SYDVKM. This CDR3 has 14 residues. CDR3 in amino acids: CASSWTRHNDEQYF. CDR3 DNA: TGTGCCAGCAGTTGGACCCGACACAACGACGAGCAGTACTTC.

The genes are TRBV5-1 and TRBJ1-5, with D possibly being TRBD1 (5 bases). The CDR3 is 15 residues long. Germline V gives CDR1 SGHRS, CDR2 YFSETQ. V was clipped by 4 bases and J by 6 bases, with 17 bases between them. The DNA for the CDR3 is TGCGCCAGCAGCCCAGGGACCGGCCCGGGTCAGCCCCAGCATTTT. It codes for CASSPGTGPGQPQHF.

This rearrangement joins TRBV27 to TRBJ1-1; possibly TRBD1 for D (6 bases). Germline CDR1 reads MNHEY; CDR2 reads SMNVEV (reference sequence). The CDR3 is 15 amino acids. The germline V and J ends were trimmed by 6 bases and 0 bases, with 14 bases remaining between them. Here the CDR3 DNA reads TGTGCCAGCAGACCCGTGAGGGGGATGAACACTGAAGCTTTCTTT. Amino acid sequence: CASRPVRGMNTEAFF.

This clone showed up just once. The chain links TRBV25-1 to TRBJ1-1, with D possibly matching TRBD1 (6 bases). Germline-derived CDR1 and CDR2 are MGHDK and SYGVNS. Deletions cut 10 bases from V and 1 base from J, with 16 bases between. There are 14 residues in the CDR3. The chain's CDR3 is CATRARGKNTEAFF. The CDR3 DNA sequence: TGTGCCACCAGAGCCAGGGGAAAGAACACTGAAGCTTTCTTT.

The sample holds one count of this clone. The CDR3 sequence is CASSIGGGPNEQFF. The CDR3 DNA sequence: TGTGCCAGCAGTATTGGTGGGGGCCCCAATGAGCAGTTCTTC. The genes are TRBV28 and TRBJ2-1, with a tentative D call TRBD1 (6 bases). Germline V gene lookup returns CDR1 MDHEN and CDR2 SYDVKM. Trimming removed 5 bases from V and 6 bases from J, with 14 bases in between. There are 14 residues in the CDR3. Full variable domain (missing parts from reference TRBV28 and TRBJ2-1): DVKVTQSSRYLVKRTGEKVFLECVQDMDHENMFWYRQDPGLGLRLIYFSYDVKMKEKGDIPEGYSVSREKKERFSLILESASTNQTSMYLCASSIGGGPNEQFFGPGTRLTVL.

Details on this clone: Additional DNA sequences in this sample encode the identical CDR3. J is TRBJ2-7 and V is TRBV11-2; D is unclear. V was clipped by 1 base and J by 2 bases, with 6 bases between them. In germline, CDR1 is SGHAT, CDR2 FQNNGV. This CDR3 has 13 residues. The CDR3 coding sequence is TGTGCCAGCAGCTTAGGACTCGCCTACGAGCAGTACTTC. Protein: CASSLGLAYEQYF.

The chain combines TRBV27 with TRBJ2-7; 14 bases agree with TRBD2. The germline gives CDR1 MNHEY, CDR2 SMNVEV (reference sequence). This CDR3 spans 15 amino acids. The trim removed 4 bases at V and 7 bases at J, leaving 6 bases unmatched. CDR3 DNA sequence: TGTGCCAGCAGTTCAGGACTAGCGGGAGGAGGGGAGCAGTACTTC. Translating it yields CASSSGLAGGGEQYF.

CDR3 protein: CASSIVIAMSYGYTF. The CDR3 DNA reads TGTGCCAGTAGTATAGTTATCGCGATGAGCTATGGCTACACCTTC. V and J are TRBV19 and TRBJ1-2, with unresolved D. CDR3 length equals 15 residues. The germline V and J ends were trimmed by 1 base and 4 bases, with 13 bases remaining between them. The V gene's germline CDR1 is LNHDA and CDR2 SQIVND (reference sequence).

As for this clone: Distinct nucleotide sequences in the sample also encode this CDR3. The chain is built from TRBV27 and TRBJ2-2, with D perhaps being TRBD1 or TRBD2 (5 bases each). V dropped 3 bases and J dropped 6 bases, with 8 bases sitting between them. Germline CDR1 is MNHEY and CDR2 is SMNVEV (reference sequence). The CDR3 runs to 13 residues. The CDR3, as DNA: TGTGCCAGCAGTTTGAGGGGAGCCGGGGAGCTGTTTTTT. As protein: CASSLRGAGELFF.

The chain joins TRBV7-6 to TRBJ2-3; 7 nucleotides match TRBD2. V was pared by 4 bases and J by 1 base, with 2 bases of the junction left unmatched. The CDR3 is made up of 14 amino acids. Per germline, CDR1 SGHVS and CDR2 FNYEAQ. CDR3 protein: CASSYRGGTDTQYF. CDR3 DNA: TGTGCCAGCAGCTACCGGGGGGGCACAGATACGCAGTATTTT.

As concerns this clone: The same CDR3 also results from other DNA sequences found in this sample. The chain has TRBV27 and TRBJ2-7, with D possibly matching TRBD1 (6 bases). The CDR3 sequence is 13 residues long. V was shortened by 5 bases and J by 4 bases, with 12 bases between the two germline ends. Per the germline V gene, CDR1 is MNHEY and CDR2 is SMNVEV (reference sequence). CDR3 sequence: CASSPGVSYEQYF. The CDR3 nucleotides are TGTGCCAGCAGTCCAGGGGTTTCATACGAGCAGTACTTC.

The chain combines TRBV7-6 with TRBJ2-2; 10 bases fit TRBD2. The germline V gene has CDR1 SGHVS and CDR2 FNYEAQ. V trimming: 5 bases; J trimming: 6 bases; junction bases outside the gene matches: 9. The CDR3 covers 16 residues. The CDR3 region is CASSPPAGGEAGELFF. The CDR3 DNA sequence: TGTGCCAGCAGCCCTCCAGCGGGAGGGGAGGCCGGGGAGCTGTTTTTT.

The chain uses TRBV19 and TRBJ1-4, with TRBD1 matching 9 bases. CDR1 is LNHDA and CDR2 is SQIVND in the germline V gene (reference sequence). The junction had 7 bases not matched to a gene; V was cut back by 5 bases and J by 0 bases. CDR3 length: 17 residues. CDR3 residues: CASSRRDRASTNEKLFF. The CDR3 region has the DNA TGTGCCAGTAGTCGGAGGGACAGGGCCTCAACTAATGAAAAACTGTTTTTT.

This chain joins TRBV9 and TRBJ2-1, with 9 bases lining up with TRBD2. Germline loops: CDR1 SGDLS, CDR2 YYNGEE. The ends lost 4 bases at V and 6 bases at J; junction bases unmatched: 11. The CDR3 runs to 16 residues. The DNA for the CDR3 is TGTGCCAGCAGCCAGACCTTAGCGGGAGTGCCCAATGAGCAGTTCTTC. Translation gives CASSQTLAGVPNEQFF. Full variable domain (remainder filled in from reference TRBV9 and TRBJ2-1): DSGVTQTPKHLITATGQRVTLRCSPRSGDLSVYWYQQSLDQGLQFLIQYYNGEERAKGNILERFSAQQFPDLHSELNLSSLELGDSALYFCASSQTLAGVPNEQFFGPGTRLTVL.

The CDR3 coding sequence is TGCGCCAGCAGCTTGGTAGGAGGGGTAGAGACCCAGTACTTC. This codes for CASSLVGGVETQYF. This chain links TRBV5-1 with TRBJ2-5; the D gene is possibly TRBD2 (6 bases). Trimming took off 0 bases at V and 4 bases at J, with 10 bases between the two ends. Germline V gives CDR1 SGHRS, CDR2 YFSETQ. The CDR3 has 14 residues.

CDR3 sequence: CASSQTAGYEQYF. CDR3 bases: TGTGCCAGCAGTCAAACCGCGGGTTACGAGCAGTACTTC. The chain is built from TRBV27 and TRBJ2-7; a weak D match, TRBD2 (5 bases). Germline CDR1 and CDR2: MNHEY and SMNVEV (reference sequence). Trimming cost V 5 bases and J 4 bases, with 12 bases left between them. CDR3 size: 13 residues.

The CDR3 loop reads CSVEYDTNTGELFF. CDR3 nucleotides: TGCAGCGTTGAGTACGATACGAACACCGGGGAGCTGTTTTTT. The V call is TRBV29-1, the J call TRBJ2-2; no definite D call. Trimming removed 3 bases at V and 0 bases at J, with 8 bases between. The germline V gene has CDR1 SQVTM and CDR2 ANQGSEA. The CDR3 totals 14 residues.

V usage is TRBV4-3 and J usage is TRBJ1-1; D remains ambiguous. CDR1 and CDR2 from the germline V gene are LGHNA and YSLEER. CDR3 length: 14 amino acids. V shed 1 base and J shed 0 bases, with 6 bases lying between them. The CDR3 region has the DNA TGCGCCAGCAGCCAAGCAGAGATGAACACTGAAGCTTTCTTT. This sequence encodes CASSQAEMNTEAFF.

This clone was found once. V and J are TRBV19 and TRBJ1-5; D is possibly TRBD1 (6 bases). Per germline, CDR1 LNHDA and CDR2 SQIVND (reference sequence). CDR3 length: 17 residues. Trimming took off 3 bases at V and 4 bases at J, with 19 bases between the two ends. Here the CDR3 reads CASSMFSDRNSNQPQHF. The DNA for the CDR3 is TGTGCCAGTAGTATGTTCTCAGACAGGAATTCTAATCAGCCCCAGCATTTT.

CDR3 sequence (DNA): TGTGCCAGCAGCCCTCCGGGGAGTCCTGTCAAGTTCTTC. This translates into CASSPPGSPVKFF. The chain recombines TRBV5-4 with TRBJ2-1; TRBD2 is a possible D gene (5 bases). The CDR3 is 13 amino acids. CDR1 is SGHNT and CDR2 is YYREEE in the germline V gene (reference sequence). V was clipped by 4 bases and J by 14 bases, with 19 bases between them. Full variable domain (missing parts from reference TRBV5-4 and TRBJ2-1): ETGVTQSPTHLIKTRGQQVTLRCSSQSGHNTVSWYQQALGQGPQFIFQYYREEENGRGNFPPRFSGLQFPNYSSELNVNALELDDSALYLCASSPPGSPVKFFGPGTRLTVL.

This clone showed up just once. The V call is TRBV27, the J call TRBJ1-1; D is unresolved. The V end was cut by 5 bases, the J end by 7 bases, with 17 bases between. CDR3 length: 14 amino acids. The germline CDR1 and CDR2 sequences are MNHEY and SMNVEV (reference sequence). CDR3 coding DNA: TGTGCCAGCAGTCTGATGGACGGAATCGATGAAGCTTTCTTT. Its translation: CASSLMDGIDEAFF.

The gene calls are TRBV9 and TRBJ2-2, with 9 bases that match TRBD1. The CDR3 spans 16 residues. Germline V CDR1 and CDR2: SGDLS, YYNGEE. The V gene end was trimmed by 4 bases and the J gene end by 4 bases; junction bases not matched to a gene: 8. The CDR3: CASSSGGTGFTGELFF. The DNA of the CDR3 is TGTGCCAGCAGCTCCGGGGGGACAGGGTTCACCGGGGAGCTGTTTTTT.

The CDR3 coding sequence is TGTGCCAGCAGGGGCGGCCTCGGGAAAAACATTCAGTACTTC. The encoded protein is CASRGGLGKNIQYF. The genes are TRBV6-5 and TRBJ2-4; D not certain. The CDR3 totals 14 residues. Germline CDR1 is MNHEY and CDR2 is SVGAGI. V was clipped by 6 bases and J by 4 bases, with 13 bases between them.